Below are 2 T cell receptor beta chains sequenced from a single sample in a study of a mutant IDH1 vaccine in newly diagnosed glioma. These receptors have no known antigen. Time point meaning: week 11, during vaccination. The content of each vaccine dose was 300 ug of mutant IDH1 20-mer peptide, and topical imiquimod accompanied it. The protocol was immunoSEQ multiplex PCR, while the TCRdb copy is restricted to in-frame clones and leaves out a portion. The data hold some 23,000 clones, with roughly three quarters observed a single time. Sequences were derived from peripheral blood mononuclear cells (PBMCs), sampled from a glioma patient whose treatment included an IDH1 peptide vaccine. These receptor sequences come from a man younger than 30 with glioma. Some clones in this sample may be carry-over from other donors' samples.

The gene calls are TRBV30 and TRBJ1-2; D gene unclear. CDR1 and CDR2 from the germline V gene are GTSNPN and SVGIG (reference sequence). V shed 4 bases and J shed 8 bases, with 20 bases lying between them. The CDR3 spans 14 residues. The CDR3 sequence is CAWTEKPPPFGYTF. The DNA of the CDR3 is TGTGCCTGGACCGAAAAACCCCCCCCGTTCGGCTACACCTTC.

The chain couples TRBV19 to TRBJ1-3; D is ambiguous. The CDR3 covers 13 residues. Germline V gene lookup returns CDR1 LNHDA and CDR2 SQIVND (reference sequence). Trimming pared 8 bases from V and 3 bases from J, leaving 11 bases between. The CDR3 nucleotides are TGTGCCAGTGCGGGTTTCCTTGGAAACACCATATATTTT. Translated, it gives CASAGFLGNTIYF.